This T cell receptor (beta chain) comes out of a study of ipilimumab plus nivolumab after autologous stem cell transplantation. The length of the CDR3 is 13 residues. V dropped 5 bases and J dropped 3 bases, with 9 bases sitting between them. CDR1 SGHTA and CDR2 FQGTGA come from the germline V gene. Clones were sequenced by immunoSEQ multiplex PCR, and TCRdb holds only the in-frame ones, with some missing. The data hold 20,000 to 25,000 clones, with roughly 80% observed a single time. This clone is a singleton in its sample. Patients got ipilimumab 1 mg/kg beginning 14 to 28 days post-transplant. Sequenced material: PBMCs, taken in a trial of ipilimumab plus nivolumab as post-transplant consolidation. The sequence was collected from a male donor with diffuse large B-cell lymphoma. J is TRBJ2-3 and V is TRBV7-3; a possible D gene is TRBD1 (5 bases). This CDR3 is CASSQGATDTQYF. Written as DNA, the CDR3 is TGTGCCAGCAGCCAAGGGGCAACAGATACGCAGTATTTT.